This T cell receptor beta chain was captured by sequencing in a study of neoadjuvant anti-PD-1 for oral cavity cancer. Findings of the study overall: With a few patients per group, TCR findings need larger cohorts.

The time point: after neoadjuvant nivolumab, at surgical resection. Stage II-IVA oral cavity squamous cell carcinoma was new and untreated by systemic or radiation therapy. Only in-frame clones appear in the TCRdb table, and some are missing; sequencing was by immunoSEQ multiplex PCR. This table has approximately 15,000 clones, 40% appearing once. Germline V gene lookup returns CDR1 MNHEY and CDR2 SVGAGI. The V and J ends lost 6 bases and 2 bases respectively, with 13 bases between them. The CDR3 is 15 amino acids. Concerning this clone: Antigen specificity is unknown.

The source was tumor tissue, collected after nivolumab (anti-PD-1) treatment. The clonotype originates from a person aged 40-85 years with oral cavity squamous cell carcinoma. The chain employs TRBV6-5 and TRBJ2-2, with D maybe TRBD2 (5 bases). DNA of the CDR3: TGTGCCAGCAGGCGGGTCAGCGGTAACACCGGGGAGCTGTTTTTT. Translated, it gives CASRRVSGNTGELFF.